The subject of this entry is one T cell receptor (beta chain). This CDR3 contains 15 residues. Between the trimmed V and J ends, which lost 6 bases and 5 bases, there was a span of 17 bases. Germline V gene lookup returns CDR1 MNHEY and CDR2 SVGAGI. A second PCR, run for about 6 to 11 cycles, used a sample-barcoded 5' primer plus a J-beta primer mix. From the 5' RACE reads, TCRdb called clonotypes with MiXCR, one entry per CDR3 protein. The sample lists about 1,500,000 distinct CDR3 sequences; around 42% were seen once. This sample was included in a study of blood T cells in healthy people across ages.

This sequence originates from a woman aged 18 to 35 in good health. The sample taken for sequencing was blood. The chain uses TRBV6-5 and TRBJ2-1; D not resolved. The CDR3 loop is CASRPWQAINNEQFF. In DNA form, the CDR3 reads TGTGCCAGCAGGCCGTGGCAGGCGATAAACAATGAGCAGTTCTTC.